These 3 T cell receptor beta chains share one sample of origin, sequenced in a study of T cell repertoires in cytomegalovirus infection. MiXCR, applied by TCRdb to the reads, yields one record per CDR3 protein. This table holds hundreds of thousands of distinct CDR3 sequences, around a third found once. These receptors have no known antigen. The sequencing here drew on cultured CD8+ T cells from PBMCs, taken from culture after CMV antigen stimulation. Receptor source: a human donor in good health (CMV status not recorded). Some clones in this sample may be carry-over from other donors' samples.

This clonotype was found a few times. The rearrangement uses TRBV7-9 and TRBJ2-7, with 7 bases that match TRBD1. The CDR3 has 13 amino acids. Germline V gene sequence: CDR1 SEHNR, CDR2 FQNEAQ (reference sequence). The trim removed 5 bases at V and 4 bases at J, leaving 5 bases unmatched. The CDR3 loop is CASSVDRMYEQYF. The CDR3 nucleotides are TGTGCCAGCAGCGTGGACAGGATGTACGAGCAGTACTTC.

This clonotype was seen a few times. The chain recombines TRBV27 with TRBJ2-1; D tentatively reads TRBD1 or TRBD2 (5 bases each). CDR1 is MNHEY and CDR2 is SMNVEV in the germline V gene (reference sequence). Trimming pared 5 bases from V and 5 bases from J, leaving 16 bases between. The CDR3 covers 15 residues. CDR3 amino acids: CASSHTTEGHNEQFF. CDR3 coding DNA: TGTGCCAGCAGTCACACCACCGAGGGACACAATGAGCAGTTCTTC.

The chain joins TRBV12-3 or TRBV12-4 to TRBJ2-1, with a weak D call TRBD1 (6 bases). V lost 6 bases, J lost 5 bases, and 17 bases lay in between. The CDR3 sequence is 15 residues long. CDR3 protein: CASSHPRDNHNEQFF. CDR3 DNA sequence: TGTGCCAGCAGCCACCCCCGGGACAACCACAATGAGCAGTTCTTC.